These T cell receptor beta chains were read from a single sample in a study of blood T cell repertoires in COVID-19. This table comes from immunoSEQ multiplex PCR, and its TCRdb copy is limited to in-frame clones, with some not included. The sample holds over 250,000 clones, more than 70% seen once. Sequencing was carried out using PBMCs or T cells enriched from blood (not recorded which). These receptors were obtained from a woman between 25 and 40 years old who had recovered from COVID-19. Both conserved end residues are part of each CDR3. D genes are given only for firm matches. Clone size is stated in some rows and not others, as once, few, many or a class when expanded.

abundance | j_gene | d_gene | v_gene | len | CDR3nt | CDR3aa
few | TRBJ1-2 | TRBD1 | TRBV3-1/TRBV3-2 | 15 | TGTGCCAGCAGCATGGGGACAGGCAAGGTCTATGGCTACACCTTC | CASSMGTGKVYGYTF
. | TRBJ2-7 | TRBD2 | TRBV14 | 15 | TGTGCCAGCAGCCCAGGGACTAGCGGGATCAACGAGCAGTACTTC | CASSPGTSGINEQYF
. | TRBJ2-1 | . | TRBV5-8 | 14 | TGTGCCAGCAGCTTGGGACAGTCTTACAATGAGCAGTTCTTC | CASSLGQSYNEQFF
. | TRBJ2-3 | TRBD2 | TRBV4-3 | 16 | TGCGCCAGCAGCCCGCGCAGCGGGGGGTTTGCGGATACGCAGTATTTT | CASSPRSGGFADTQYF
. | TRBJ1-2 | TRBD1 | TRBV28 | 14 | TGTGCCAGCAGTCTACAGGGGGCGGGCTATGGCTACACCTTC | CASSLQGAGYGYTF
. | TRBJ2-1 | TRBD1 | TRBV5-4 | 16 | TGTGCCAGCAGACCGACCTCAGGGGGTATAAGCAATGAGCAGTTCTTC | CASRPTSGGISNEQFF
once | TRBJ1-5 | . | TRBV6-5 | 14 | TGTGCCAGCAGTCCCGAGGGGGGGGGTCAGCCCCAGCATTTT | CASSPEGGGQPQHF
. | TRBJ1-5 | . | TRBV4-3 | 15 | TGCGCCAGCAGCCAAGAAGGCAGGGCGGGACAGCCCCAGCATTTT | CASSQEGRAGQPQHF
. | TRBJ1-4 | TRBD1 | TRBV6-5 | 14 | TGTGCCAGCAGGACGACAGGGGTCGGGGAAAAACTGTTTTTT | CASRTTGVGEKLFF
. | TRBJ1-1 | TRBD1 | TRBV5-1 | 18 | TGCGCCAGCAGCTGGAGGGGGCAGGTTGCTGGATCCAACACTGAAGCTTTCTTT | CASSWRGQVAGSNTEAFF
. | TRBJ1-2 | . | TRBV10-2 | 14 | TGCGCCAGCAGTGAAGGCAGGGCCTCCTATGGCTACACCTTC | CASSEGRASYGYTF
few | TRBJ1-2 | . | TRBV15 | 15 | TGTGCCACCAGCAGAACTATCACAGGATTCTATGGCTACACCTTC | CATSRTITGFYGYTF
. | TRBJ1-2 | . | TRBV29-1 | 15 | TGCAGCGTTGAAGATTTCGGCAGCAGGGACTATGGCTACACCTTC | CSVEDFGSRDYGYTF
. | TRBJ2-3 | TRBD2 | TRBV19 | 16 | TGTGCCAGTAGTATGAGGATGACGGGGGGGACAGATACGCAGTATTTT | CASSMRMTGGTDTQYF
. | TRBJ1-6 | TRBD1 | TRBV7-3 | 14 | TGTGCCAGCAGGTCCGGGACAGGGGTCTCACCCCTCCACTTT | CASRSGTGVSPLHF
. | TRBJ2-3 | TRBD2 | TRBV12-3/TRBV12-4 | 11 | TGTGCCAGCAGCCTGACTAGCGAGCAGTATTTT | CASSLTSEQYF
. | TRBJ2-1 | . | TRBV2 | 11 | TGTGCCACGAGCCCTTATAATGAGCAGTTCTTC | CATSPYNEQFF
. | TRBJ2-7 | TRBD1 | TRBV5-6 | 16 | TGTGCCAGCAGCCCGCTAGGGGGGACAGGTTCCTACGAGCAGTACTTC | CASSPLGGTGSYEQYF
few | TRBJ1-1 | TRBD1 | TRBV4-1 | 15 | TGCGCCAGCAGCGAAATGACAGGGGGGCGGACTGAAGCTTTCTTT | CASSEMTGGRTEAFF
. | TRBJ1-1 | TRBD1 | TRBV27 | 16 | TGTGCCAGCAGTCCTCTGGACAGGGTCATGAACACTGAAGCTTTCTTT | CASSPLDRVMNTEAFF
. | TRBJ1-6 | TRBD1 | TRBV14 | 14 | TGTGCCAGCAGCCAAGGGACAGGGCGATCACCCCTCCACTTT | CASSQGTGRSPLHF
. | TRBJ1-4 | TRBD1 | TRBV3-1/TRBV3-2 | 16 | TGTGCCAGCAGCCAAGTCGCGGGGCAGGGGGCTGAAAAACTGTTTTTT | CASSQVAGQGAEKLFF
. | TRBJ1-5 | TRBD1 | TRBV30 | 13 | TGTGCCTGGGGGACAGGTAGCAATCAGCCCCAGCATTTT | CAWGTGSNQPQHF
. | TRBJ2-3 | . | TRBV6-6 | 16 | TGTGCCAGCAGCCCATGGGGGGGCGTTTGGGCAGATACGCAGTATTTT | CASSPWGGVWADTQYF
. | TRBJ1-2 | . | TRBV11-2 | 16 | TGTGCCAGCAGCTTTGGAACAGGGTCCTCTAACTATGGCTACACCTTC | CASSFGTGSSNYGYTF
. | TRBJ2-1 | . | TRBV5-1 | 15 | TGCGCCAGCAGCACGCGCACAGGGCGCTCTGGTGAGCAGTTCTTC | CASSTRTGRSGEQFF
. | TRBJ2-1 | TRBD2 | TRBV5-1 | 16 | TGCGCCAGCAGCTTGGGTGGCGGGGGGGCATACAATGAGCAGTTCTTC | CASSLGGGGAYNEQFF
. | TRBJ2-1 | . | TRBV3-1/TRBV3-2 | 14 | TGTGCCAGCAGCCAAGACACAGGGCGGGATGAGCAGTTCTTC | CASSQDTGRDEQFF
. | TRBJ1-1 | . | TRBV5-6 | 16 | TGTGCCAGCAGCTCCCTCCTGGACAGCCCGGGGAGTGAAGCTTTCTTT | CASSSLLDSPGSEAFF
. | TRBJ2-1 | TRBD2 | TRBV5-1 | 18 | TGCGCCAGCAGCTCCGGACTAGCGGGGGGGCTCACCTACAATGAGCAGTTCTTC | CASSSGLAGGLTYNEQFF
. | TRBJ2-7 | TRBD1 | TRBV19 | 16 | TGTGCCAGTAGTGTATCTGGGACAGACATTCTTCGCGAGCAGTACTTC | CASSVSGTDILREQYF
. | TRBJ1-3 | . | TRBV7-9 | 16 | TGTGCCAGCAGCTTAGGAAGTCCATCGGAGGGTGGCACCATATATTTT | CASSLGSPSEGGTIYF
. | TRBJ1-1 | TRBD1 | TRBV19 | 18 | TGTGCCAGTAGTATAGCCAGCGGGACAGGGGGATTGAACACTGAAGCTTTCTTT | CASSIASGTGGLNTEAFF
. | TRBJ1-5 | TRBD1 | TRBV2 | 14 | TGTGCCAGCAGTTCCGGGACAGGCGAGCAGCCCCAGCATTTT | CASSSGTGEQPQHF
. | TRBJ1-2 | TRBD1 | TRBV4-3 | 16 | TGCGCCAGCAGCCCCAACCGTGGGACAGGGTTTTATGGCTACACCTTC | CASSPNRGTGFYGYTF
. | TRBJ2-6 | . | TRBV24-1 | 15 | TGTGCCACCGGAGGAACCGGGACAAGGGCCAACGTCCTGACTTTC | CATGGTGTRANVLTF
. | TRBJ2-7 | TRBD1 | TRBV6-2/TRBV6-3 | 18 | TGTGCCAGCAGCCTCCCGGGACAGCTGATCGGGCTCTCCTACGAGCAGTACTTC | CASSLPGQLIGLSYEQYF
. | TRBJ2-5 | . | TRBV11-2 | 15 | TGTGCCAGCAGCTTAGACCCTCTTTCAGGAGAGACCCAGTACTTC | CASSLDPLSGETQYF
. | TRBJ1-4 | . | TRBV7-6 | 15 | TGTGCCAGCAGCTATCGCGAGGGTTTCGATGAAAAACTGTTTTTT | CASSYREGFDEKLFF
. | TRBJ1-5 | . | TRBV6-1 | 16 | TGTGCCAGCAGTGTAGGGACATACACTAGCAATCAGCCCCAGCATTTT | CASSVGTYTSNQPQHF
. | TRBJ2-1 | . | TRBV5-1 | 13 | TGCGCCAGCAGAGGAGGTTCCTACAATGAGCAGTTCTTC | CASRGGSYNEQFF
. | TRBJ1-2 | . | TRBV20-1 | 11 | TGCAGTGCTAGTCCCGTCTATGGCTACACCTTC | CSASPVYGYTF
. | TRBJ1-6 | . | TRBV30 | 17 | TGTGCCTGGAGTAGCGGGGCAGGGAGTAGGAATAATTCACCCCTCCACTTT | CAWSSGAGSRNNSPLHF
. | TRBJ1-1 | . | TRBV2 | 15 | TGTGCCAGCAGTGAAACAGGAGGGATGAACACTGAAGCTTTCTTT | CASSETGGMNTEAFF
. | TRBJ2-7 | TRBD1 | TRBV5-6 | 16 | TGTGCCAGCAGCTTGGGGGACAGGTCCCGGGTGGGAGAGCAGTACTTC | CASSLGDRSRVGEQYF
. | TRBJ2-3 | . | TRBV3-1/TRBV3-2 | 12 | TGTGCCAGCAGCCAAGCCAGGAATACGCAGTATTTT | CASSQARNTQYF
. | TRBJ2-3 | TRBD2 | TRBV5-1 | 17 | TGCGCCAGCAGCCAACGTACGACTAGCGGGGACACAGATACGCAGTATTTT | CASSQRTTSGDTDTQYF
. | TRBJ1-5 | TRBD1 | TRBV20-1 | 15 | TGCAGTGCTAGTCACCAGGGGGCCTCCAATCAGCCCCAGCATTTT | CSASHQGASNQPQHF
. | TRBJ1-5 | . | TRBV19 | 16 | TGTGCCAGTAGTATAGATCTAGGTGCAAACAATCAGCCCCAGCATTTT | CASSIDLGANNQPQHF
. | TRBJ1-5 | TRBD1 | TRBV7-2 | 16 | TGTGCCAGCAGCTTAGCCGGGACAGGGGGCTGGCAGCCCCAGCATTTT | CASSLAGTGGWQPQHF
. | TRBJ1-2 | . | TRBV6-5 | 14 | TGTGCCAGCAGTTACGGAGGGGCTCTAAAAGGCTACACCTTC | CASSYGGALKGYTF
. | TRBJ1-2 | . | TRBV21-1 | 16 | TGTGCCAGCAGCAAAGAAGGGACACAGGGACCGAGGGGCTACACCTTC | CASSKEGTQGPRGYTF
. | TRBJ2-6 | . | TRBV19 | 18 | TGTGCCAGCCGCCCTCGTGGGGGGGCGAACTTCTTGACCAACGTCCTGACTTTC | CASRPRGGANFLTNVLTF
. | TRBJ2-7 | TRBD1 | TRBV6-5 | 12 | TGTGCCAGCAGTTGGGACAGCTACGAGCAGTACTTC | CASSWDSYEQYF
many | TRBJ2-2 | . | TRBV9 | 14 | TGTGCCAGCAGCGTACAGGCGAACACCGGGGAGCTGTTTTTT | CASSVQANTGELFF
. | TRBJ1-2 | . | TRBV2 | 13 | TGTGCCAGTAGAGAGAGCTACCTCTATGGCTACACCTTC | CASRESYLYGYTF